The rows below give T cell receptor beta chains drawn from one sample of a study of regulatory T cells in long-lasting Graves disease. TCRdb reanalysed the multiplex PCR reads using MiXCR and keeps one entry per CDR3 protein. The table includes a few hundred thousand distinct CDR3 sequences, roughly 15% detected once. This sample was also put to use in a study of T cells in Graves' hyperthyroidism and ophthalmopathy.

Here the sequenced sample was peripheral blood mononuclear cells (PBMCs), taken at new diagnosis, from a patient treated with antithyroid drugs. The receptors here all came from a woman younger than 30 with Graves disease. CDR3s include the opening cysteine and the closing phenylalanine or tryptophan. A D gene is named only where the DNA matches it firmly. The listing skips clone size in some rows; elsewhere it reads once, few, many or a size class.

j_call v_call clone_size d_call cdr3_aa cdr3_nt
TRBJ1-2 TRBV20-1 few - CSAPTGSYGYTF TGCAGTGCTCCAACAGGTTCTTATGGCTACACCTTC
TRBJ2-1 TRBV2 many TRBD2 CASSFLREGPFNEQFF TGTGCCAGCAGTTTTCTCCGGGAGGGCCCGTTCAATGAGCAGTTCTTC
TRBJ2-5 TRBV15 few - CATSIVGTSRETQYF TGTGCCACCAGCATAGTAGGGACATCGAGGGAGACCCAGTACTTC
TRBJ1-1 TRBV20-1 many TRBD1 CSAREIGTGLNTEAFF TGCAGTGCTAGAGAGATCGGGACAGGGTTGAACACTGAAGCTTTCTTT
TRBJ2-6 TRBV5-1 - - CASSNREFSGANVLTF TGCGCCAGCTCTAACAGGGAATTCTCTGGGGCCAACGTCCTGACTTTC
TRBJ2-1 TRBV27 - - CASSVLGGYNEQFF TGTGCCAGCAGTGTCCTCGGCGGCTACAATGAGCAGTTCTTC
TRBJ2-3 TRBV11-2 many TRBD2 CASGLVPTDTQYF TGTGCCAGCGGACTAGTACCCACAGATACGCAGTATTTT
TRBJ1-1 TRBV7-2 few - CASSLWAENTEAFF TGTGCCAGCAGCTTATGGGCAGAGAACACTGAAGCTTTCTTT
TRBJ1-1 TRBV12-5 many - CASGLSAGGEAFF TGTGCTAGTGGTTTGTCCGCGGGGGGTGAAGCTTTCTTT
TRBJ1-2 TRBV9 many TRBD1 CASSAGTGSYGYTF TGTGCCAGCAGCGCCGGGACAGGGTCCTATGGCTACACCTTC
TRBJ1-5 TRBV30 many - CAWSSGLGSNQPQHF TGTGCCTGGAGTTCGGGGTTGGGTAGCAATCAGCCCCAGCATTTT
TRBJ2-5 TRBV7-9 many TRBD1 CASSTTGGETQYF TGTGCCAGCAGCACCACAGGGGGAGAGACCCAGTACTTC
TRBJ2-1 TRBV9 few TRBD2 CASSRVGLAGGYNEQFF TGTGCCAGCAGCCGCGTTGGGCTAGCGGGAGGCTACAATGAGCAGTTCTTC
TRBJ2-5 TRBV28 many - CASSFEVQGETQYF TGTGCCAGCAGTTTTGAGGTTCAGGGTGAGACCCAGTACTTC
TRBJ2-3 TRBV20-1 many - CSAEGYPVPDTQYF TGCAGTGCGGAAGGCTACCCAGTGCCGGATACGCAGTATTTT
TRBJ2-5 TRBV5-4 - TRBD2 CASSFSGGGQETQYF TGTGCCAGCAGCTTCAGCGGGGGGGGCCAAGAGACCCAGTACTTC
TRBJ1-1 TRBV25-1 few - CASSGNVGNTEAFF TGTGCCAGCAGTGGCAACGTGGGGAACACTGAAGCTTTCTTT
TRBJ2-3 TRBV19 - TRBD2 CASSIGVPSGRGTDTQYF TGTGCCAGTAGTATAGGAGTCCCTAGCGGGAGAGGTACAGATACGCAGTATTTT
TRBJ2-7 TRBV29-1 many TRBD2 CSHQGEGHEQYF TGCAGCCACCAAGGGGAGGGTCACGAGCAGTACTTC
TRBJ2-7 TRBV28 many TRBD2 CASSIQRGSGPYEQYF TGTGCCAGCAGTATACAGCGCGGGAGTGGGCCCTACGAGCAGTACTTC
TRBJ2-5 TRBV2 - TRBD2 CASSDGVGAGGWETQYF TGTGCCAGCAGTGATGGTGTTGGGGCGGGAGGATGGGAGACCCAGTACTTC
TRBJ2-7 TRBV5-1 many - CASSFETSDSYEQYF TGCGCCAGCAGCTTCGAGACTAGTGACTCCTACGAGCAGTACTTC
TRBJ2-5 TRBV28 many TRBD2 CASSSPLGTSKETQYF TGTGCCAGCAGTTCGCCGCTTGGGACTAGTAAAGAGACCCAGTACTTC
TRBJ2-3 TRBV6-1 many - CASSEAWTGLSTDTQYF TGTGCCAGCAGTGAAGCCTGGACGGGCCTTAGCACAGATACGCAGTATTTT
TRBJ2-3 TRBV18 few - CASSSLGGPSTDTQYF TGTGCCAGCTCATCCCTAGGGGGGCCTAGCACAGATACGCAGTATTTT
TRBJ2-7 TRBV5-4 few TRBD2 CASTRAGGTYEQYF TGTGCCAGCACCCGAGCGGGAGGGACGTACGAGCAGTACTTC
TRBJ2-5 TRBV30 - - CAWSSARGETQYF TGTGCCTGGAGTTCGGCCCGGGGGGAGACCCAGTACTTC
TRBJ2-1 TRBV7-2 many TRBD2 CASSLVREVFF TGTGCCAGCAGCTTAGTACGGGAGGTGTTCTTC
TRBJ2-2 TRBV4-3 once - CASSQYKDTGELFF TGCGCCAGCAGCCAGTACAAGGACACCGGGGAGCTGTTTTTT
TRBJ2-6 TRBV6-5 many - CASSYRARGFSGANVLTF TGTGCCAGCAGTTACAGGGCCAGGGGCTTCTCTGGGGCCAACGTCCTGACTTTC
TRBJ1-6 TRBV11-2 - - CASSLDLVEGGSPLHF TGTGCCAGCAGCTTAGATCTGGTGGAGGGTGGATCACCCCTCCACTTT